This T cell receptor (beta chain) comes out of a study of T cell responses to AZD1222 COVID-19 vaccine. The study's findings and limits: CD4 TCRs covered the whole spike, strongest at regions 160-218 and 743-854.

The length of the CDR3 is 14 residues. The V gene's germline CDR1 is MNHEY and CDR2 SVGAGI. V was shortened by 11 bases and J by 2 bases, with 16 bases between the two germline ends. The repertoire was sequenced with immunoSEQ multiplex PCR; TCRdb's copy has only in-frame clones and lacks some. The sample holds some 120,000 clones, 90% seen once. About this clone: Its antigen remains unknown.

This sequence was found in an adult in good health. The V and J genes are TRBV6-5 and TRBJ1-3; D remains unclear. Sequencing used peripheral blood, obtained on day 0 of AZD1222 vaccination. CDR3 in DNA: TGTGCCTCTTCGGAAGGGTATACTGGAAACACCATATATTTT. It specifies CASSEGYTGNTIYF.